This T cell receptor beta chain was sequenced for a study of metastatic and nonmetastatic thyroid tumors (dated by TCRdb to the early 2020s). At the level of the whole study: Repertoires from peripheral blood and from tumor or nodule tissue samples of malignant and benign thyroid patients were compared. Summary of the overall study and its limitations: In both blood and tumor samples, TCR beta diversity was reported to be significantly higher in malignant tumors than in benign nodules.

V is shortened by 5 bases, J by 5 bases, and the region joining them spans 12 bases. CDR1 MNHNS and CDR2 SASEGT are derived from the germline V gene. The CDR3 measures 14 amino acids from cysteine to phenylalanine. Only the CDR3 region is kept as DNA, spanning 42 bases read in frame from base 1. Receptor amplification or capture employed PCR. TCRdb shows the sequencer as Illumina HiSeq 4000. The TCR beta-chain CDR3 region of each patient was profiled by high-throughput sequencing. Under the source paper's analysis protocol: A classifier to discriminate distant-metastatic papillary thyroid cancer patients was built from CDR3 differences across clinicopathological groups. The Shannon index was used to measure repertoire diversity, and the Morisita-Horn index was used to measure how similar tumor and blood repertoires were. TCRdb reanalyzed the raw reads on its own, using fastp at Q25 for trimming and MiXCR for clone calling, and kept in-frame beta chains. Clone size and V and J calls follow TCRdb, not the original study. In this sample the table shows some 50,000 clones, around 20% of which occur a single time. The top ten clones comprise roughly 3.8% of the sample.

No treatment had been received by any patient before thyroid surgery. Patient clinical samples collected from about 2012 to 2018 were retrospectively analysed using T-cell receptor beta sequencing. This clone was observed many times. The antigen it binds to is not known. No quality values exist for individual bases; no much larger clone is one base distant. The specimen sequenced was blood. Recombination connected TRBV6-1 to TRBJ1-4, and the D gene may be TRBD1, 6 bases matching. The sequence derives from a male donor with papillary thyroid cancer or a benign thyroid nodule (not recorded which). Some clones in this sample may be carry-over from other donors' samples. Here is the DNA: TGTGCCAGCAGTTGGACAGCGATAAATGAAAAACTGTTTTTT. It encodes CASSWTAINEKLFF.